One sample yielded the 25 T cell receptor beta chains listed below, sequenced in a study of patients and donors after allogeneic stem cell transplantation. TCRdb ran MiXCR on the RT-PCR reads and lists one entry per CDR3 protein. Of around 150,000 distinct CDR3 sequences listed, about 36% are singletons. The sequencing sample was made of blood, either unsorted or a sorted T cell fraction (not recorded which). The receptors shown here come from a human donor who was either an allogeneic HSCT recipient or a stem cell or donor lymphocyte infusion donor (not recorded which). It is not recorded whose cells these are; they may come from a transplant donor.

The rearrangement uses TRBV6-6 and TRBJ2-1, with 8 bases fitting TRBD2. Trimming cost V 7 bases and J 5 bases; bases outside gene matches: 10. The CDR3 has 15 residues. Germline CDR1 reads MNHNY; CDR2 reads SVGAGI (reference sequence). CDR3 region: CASNPNRGGNNEQFF. CDR3 nucleotides: TGTGCCAGCAACCCTAACCGGGGGGGAAACAATGAGCAGTTCTTC.

Only a few counts were recorded for this clonotype. This chain links TRBV6-2 or TRBV6-3 with TRBJ2-7, with D tentatively TRBD1 or TRBD2 (5 bases each). Trimming removed 0 bases from V and 8 bases from J, with 11 bases in between. In germline, CDR1 is MNHEY, CDR2 SVGEGT. This CDR3 has 13 amino acids. The CDR3 is CASSYSRGVQQYF. In DNA, the CDR3 is TGTGCCAGCAGTTACTCGAGGGGCGTTCAGCAGTACTTC.

The J gene is TRBJ2-5, the V gene TRBV2; weak D call: TRBD2 (5 bases). The CDR3 spans 16 residues. Per the germline V gene, CDR1 is SNHLY and CDR2 is FYNNEI. The V gene lost 0 bases and the J gene lost 4 bases, with 15 bases spanning the gap. DNA for the CDR3: TGTGCCAGCAGTGAAGCCGGAACCCCCGAGGGAGAGACCCAGTACTTC. It yields the protein CASSEAGTPEGETQYF.

In this sample, this clonotype turned up a few times. The chain recombines TRBV11-2 with TRBJ1-2; D is undetermined. Trimming cost V 5 bases and J 10 bases, with 23 bases left between them. In germline, CDR1 is SGHAT, CDR2 FQNNGV. This CDR3 is built from 15 residues. The CDR3, as DNA: TGTGCCAGCAGCCCCCGGGCGGTCAGGCAGCGCGTCTACACCTTC. Translated, it gives CASSPRAVRQRVYTF.

This clonotype was observed a handful of times. This rearrangement joins TRBV7-9 to TRBJ1-1; D remains unclear. Germline V lookup: CDR1 SEHNR, CDR2 FQNEAQ (reference sequence). Trimming stripped 1 base from V and 1 base from J, with 19 bases between. The length of the CDR3 is 18 residues. CDR3 coding DNA: TGTGCCAGCAGCTTAGTATCGGGCCCGCGAAGGGAGAACACTGAAGCTTTCTTT. Translating gives CASSLVSGPRRENTEAFF.

In this sample, this clonotype turned up a few times. The chain has TRBV18 and TRBJ1-5; D not certain. Germline V gene data show CDR1 as KGHSH and CDR2 as LQKENI. The CDR3 spans 13 residues. Between the trimmed V and J ends, which lost 6 bases and 1 base, there was a span of 7 bases. The CDR3 nucleotides read TGTGCCAGCTCCCAACTCAGCAATCAGCCCCAGCATTTT. This sequence encodes CASSQLSNQPQHF.

This clonotype was detected a few times. CDR3 bases: TGTGCCAGCAGCTTTGTGACAGGGGTCACTGAAGCTTTCTTT. This translates into CASSFVTGVTEAFF. The V call is TRBV11-2, the J call TRBJ1-1; 8 positions match TRBD1. The germline V gene has CDR1 SGHAT and CDR2 FQNNGV. The CDR3 has 14 amino acids. J gave up 4 bases and V 3 bases, and 4 bases lay outside the gene matches.

A few counts support this clonotype. CDR3 in DNA: TGTGCCAGCAGCAACACCCAAGGGGAGGGGCGAGAGCAGTTCTTC. This translates into CASSNTQGEGREQFF. V usage is TRBV12-3 or TRBV12-4 and J usage is TRBJ2-1, with 7 positions matching TRBD2. The CDR3 is 15 residues long. J lost 10 bases, V lost 6 bases, and 15 bases had no gene match.

A few counts support this clonotype. It is likely a read error, because the conserved phenylalanine at the end of the CDR3 is missing. The rearrangement links TRBV5-6 to TRBJ1-4; perhaps TRBD1 as D (5 bases). CDR3 length: 16 amino acids. Germline V lookup: CDR1 SGHDT, CDR2 YYEEEE. Trimming took off 3 bases at V and 4 bases at J, with 16 bases between the two ends. The CDR3 DNA sequence: TGTGCCAGCAGCTACATTCAGGGAGGGAGTAATGAAAAACTGTTTCTT. Translated: CASSYIQGGSNEKLFL.

This clonotype was detected only a few times. V usage is TRBV12-3 or TRBV12-4 and J usage is TRBJ2-3; D is uncertain. V lost 3 bases, J lost 1 base, and 8 bases lay in between. The CDR3 is made up of 14 amino acids. The CDR3 bases are TGTGCCAGCAGTTTCAGGCCCGGCACAGATACGCAGTATTTT. Amino acid sequence: CASSFRPGTDTQYF.

V is TRBV29-1 and J is TRBJ1-2, with D perhaps matching TRBD1 (5 bases). Germline V gene data show CDR1 as SQVTM and CDR2 as ANQGSEA. The CDR3 consists of 13 residues. V lost 2 bases to trimming and J lost 6 bases, with 13 bases between them. CDR3 sequence: CSVEFGGRNGYTF. CDR3 DNA sequence: TGCAGCGTTGAATTTGGGGGGAGGAATGGCTACACCTTC.

The chain links TRBV12-3 or TRBV12-4 to TRBJ1-1; possibly TRBD1 for D (5 bases). The CDR3 is 14 amino acids. Trimming removed 6 bases at V and 3 bases at J, with 14 bases between. The CDR3 is CASRPPRGDTEAFF. CDR3 nucleotide sequence: TGTGCCAGCAGACCCCCCCGGGGCGACACTGAAGCTTTCTTT.

The chain uses TRBV7-3 and TRBJ2-1; D gene ambiguous. Between the trimmed V and J ends, which lost 1 base and 0 bases, there was a span of 10 bases. The CDR3 consists of 16 residues. Looked up from germline, CDR1 is SGHTA and CDR2 is FQGTGA. Here the CDR3 reads CASSLNPSLSYNEQFF. The CDR3 DNA reads as TGTGCCAGCAGCTTAAACCCAAGTCTCTCCTACAATGAGCAGTTCTTC.

The chain links TRBV9 to TRBJ2-6; D may be TRBD1 (5 bases). Deletions cut 2 bases from V and 3 bases from J, with 9 bases between. The germline V gene has CDR1 SGDLS and CDR2 YYNGEE. This CDR3 is 15 amino acids long. The CDR3 DNA sequence: TGTGCCAGCAGCGTGCAGGGTGGTGGGGCCAACGTCCTGACTTTC. This encodes CASSVQGGGANVLTF.

The chain joins TRBV29-1 to TRBJ2-3; the D gene is possibly TRBD1 (6 bases). Per germline, CDR1 SQVTM and CDR2 ANQGSEA. The germline V and J ends were trimmed by 6 bases and 2 bases, with 12 bases remaining between them. CDR3 size: 13 residues. DNA for the CDR3: TGCAGCGTCCACGGGACAATCACAGATACGCAGTATTTT. This gives the protein CSVHGTITDTQYF.

V and J are TRBV15 and TRBJ2-6; D is unclear. Trimming left V 5 bases short and J 4 bases short, with 3 bases between. Germline CDR1 reads LNHNV; CDR2 reads YYDKDF (reference sequence). The CDR3 has 12 amino acids. Here the CDR3 reads CATSYGANVLTF. CDR3 bases: TGTGCCACCAGCTACGGGGCCAACGTCCTGACTTTC.

Concerning this clonotype itself: A read error may produce the germline difference seen at one junction end. The chain combines TRBV7-7 with TRBJ1-3; 9 nucleotides align to TRBD1. Per the germline V gene, CDR1 is SSHAT and CDR2 is FNYEAQ (reference sequence). This CDR3 contains 18 residues. CDR3 sequence (DNA): TGTGCTAGCAGCTACGGGACAGGGAGCCTATTCTCTGGAAACACCATATATTTT. As protein: CASSYGTGSLFSGNTIYF.

The chain joins TRBV12-3 or TRBV12-4 to TRBJ1-2; D call uncertain. V was cut by 1 base and J by 3 bases, with 6 bases left in between. CDR3 length equals 13 residues. CDR3 loop: CASSLVTDYGYTF. The CDR3 DNA follows: TGTGCCAGCAGTTTAGTGACGGACTATGGCTACACCTTC.

V and J are TRBV7-8 and TRBJ1-2; 7 nucleotides line up with TRBD1. The CDR3 runs 16 residues. J lost 6 bases, V lost 1 base, and 11 bases had no gene match. Germline V gene data show CDR1 as SGHVS and CDR2 as FQNEAQ. CDR3 protein: CASSLDGSRGKDGYTF. In DNA, the CDR3 is TGTGCCAGCAGCTTAGATGGGAGCAGGGGGAAGGATGGCTACACCTTC.

The rearrangement joins TRBV4-3 to TRBJ1-2; D not certain. V was clipped by 0 bases and J by 7 bases, with 6 bases between them. Germline CDR1 is LGHNA and CDR2 is YSLEER. This CDR3 region has 12 residues. The CDR3 sequence: CASSQDSGGYTF. The CDR3 coding sequence is TGCGCCAGCAGCCAAGATTCGGGTGGCTACACCTTC.

This sequence joins TRBV9 and TRBJ1-2, with D unresolved. The CDR3 length is 17 residues. Trimming left V 2 bases short and J 5 bases short, with 22 bases between. From germline, CDR1 is SGDLS and CDR2 YYNGEE. This CDR3 reads CASSVLLWRDRRYGYTF. CDR3 bases: TGTGCCAGCAGCGTTCTCTTGTGGAGGGATCGCCGATATGGCTACACCTTC.

This clonotype has just a few counts. V is TRBV11-2 and J is TRBJ2-1, with 7 bases aligning to TRBD2. Germline V CDR1 and CDR2: SGHAT, FQNNGV. Trimming removed 5 bases from V and 2 bases from J; junction bases left unmatched: 9. The CDR3 has 16 residues. The CDR3 region has the DNA TGTGCCAGCAGCCCTCAGCGGGGAACGACCTACAATGAGCAGTTCTTC. Protein: CASSPQRGTTYNEQFF. Variable domain in full (rest from reference TRBV11-2 and TRBJ2-1): EAGVAQSPRYKIIEKRQSVAFWCNPISGHATLYWYQQILGQGPKLLIQFQNNGVVDDSQLPKDRFSAERLKGVDSTLKIQPAKLEDSAVYLCASSPQRGTTYNEQFFGPGTRLTVL.

A few counts support this clonotype. The chain uses TRBV7-9 and TRBJ1-2; D remains ambiguous. V was shortened by 3 bases and J by 1 base, with 12 bases between the two germline ends. CDR1 SEHNR and CDR2 FQNEAQ come from the germline V gene (reference sequence). This CDR3 is 15 amino acids long. The CDR3, as DNA: TGTGCCAGCAGCTTCGGAGCAGAGTTTAACTATGGCTACACCTTC. It is translated as CASSFGAEFNYGYTF.

This clonotype has just a few counts. The chain recombines TRBV20-1 with TRBJ2-2; D unclear. Germline values: CDR1 DFQATT, CDR2 SNEGSKA (reference sequence). This CDR3 comprises 17 residues. V was pared by 2 bases and J by 2 bases, with 18 bases between. The CDR3 loop reads CSARRSRRIPNTGELFF. CDR3 coding DNA: TGCAGTGCTAGACGATCGAGACGGATACCCAACACCGGGGAGCTGTTTTTT.

The chain couples TRBV25-1 to TRBJ2-7; the D gene could be TRBD1 or TRBD2 (7 bases each). CDR1 and CDR2 (germline): MGHDK, SYGVNS. The CDR3 totals 14 residues. V was cut by 6 bases and J by 3 bases, with 15 bases left in between. The CDR3 reads CASSGGTVRYEQYF. CDR3 DNA sequence: TGTGCCAGCAGCGGGGGGACAGTACGCTACGAGCAGTACTTC.